This T cell receptor (beta chain) emerged from a study of blood T cell repertoires in COVID-19. The table came from immunoSEQ multiplex PCR; TCRdb's copy has only in-frame clones and leaves some out. The sample comprises around 300,000 clones, roughly four fifths of which are singletons, and more than 8% rests with the top ten. Trimming at V came to 0 bases and at J to 7 bases, leaving 5 bases not matched to a gene. The germline gives CDR1 GTSNPN, CDR2 SVGIG (reference sequence). CDR3 length equals 15 residues. The rearrangement joins TRBV30 to TRBJ1-6; 8 bases agree with TRBD1. The sequenced sample consisted of peripheral blood. This TCR was sampled from a woman between 50 and 59 years old who had recovered from COVID-19. The CDR3 DNA reads TGTGCCTGGAGTGTATACAGGGGGTGGAATTCACCCCTCCACTTT. Residues: CAWSVYRGWNSPLHF.